The entry below describes one TCR beta chain. Its antigen is not known. The data stem from a study of T cell responses to AZD1222 COVID-19 vaccine. Background on the study: Investigators merged groups given second doses at roughly 4 or roughly 12 weeks.

Clones were sequenced by immunoSEQ multiplex PCR, and TCRdb holds only the in-frame ones, with some missing. The sample contains roughly 120,000 clones, just under 95% of which appear only once. Trimming cost V 4 bases and J 7 bases, with 19 bases left between them. The CDR3 contains 15 residues. Germline CDR1 LGHDT, CDR2 YNNKEL (reference sequence). Study-wide points: Baseline seropositives among AZD1222 recipients totaled only five to seven. Dominant CD4 TCR responses targeted spike regions 160-218 and 743-854.

The rearrangement uses TRBV3-1 (or the pseudogene TRBV3-2) and TRBJ1-1; D call uncertain. Sequenced material: peripheral blood, taken on day 0 of AZD1222 vaccination. This sequence was found in an adult in good health. In DNA, the CDR3 is TGTGCCAGCAGCCCTCCCGAAGGCGAAGTAAGTGAAGCTTTCTTT. It translates to CASSPPEGEVSEAFF.